These 16 T cell receptor beta chains came from one sample sequenced in a study of cytomegalovirus exposure and HLA in healthy donors. The study ran its PCR with 60 Vbeta and 13 Jbeta primers. TCRdb's copy holds only in-frame clones and misses some; the assay was immunoSEQ multiplex PCR. The table lists roughly 150,000 clones, approximately 81% of them singletons. Material: PBMCs. These receptor sequences come from a man aged 25-45 years in good health and CMV-seropositive.

The chain joins TRBV5-1 to TRBJ2-3; 13 bases agree with TRBD2. This CDR3 has 19 amino acids. Germline assignment: CDR1 SGHRS and CDR2 YFSETQ. Trimming at V came to 4 bases and at J to 0 bases, leaving 11 bases not matched to a gene. CDR3 nucleotide sequence: TGCGCCAGCAGCAAACCTCGACTAGCGGGAGGACGTAGCACAGATACGCAGTATTTT. This codes for CASSKPRLAGGRSTDTQYF.

This clone was observed a handful of times. The V call is TRBV5-1, the J call TRBJ1-5, with 8 bases identical to TRBD1. The germline V gene encodes CDR1 SGHRS and CDR2 YFSETQ. The CDR3 contains 14 residues. After removal of 4 bases from V and 5 bases from J, the junction contained 5 bases not matched to a gene. DNA for the CDR3: TGCGCCAGCAGCCCGGAGACAGGGGATCAGCCCCAGCATTTT. Amino acid sequence: CASSPETGDQPQHF.

This sequence joins TRBV2 and TRBJ2-1; possibly TRBD1 for D (5 bases). V lost 4 bases, J lost 2 bases, and 18 bases lay in between. CDR1 SNHLY and CDR2 FYNNEI come from the germline V gene. CDR3 length: 17 residues. CDR3 in amino acids: CASSVWGSFFTYNEQFF. For the CDR3, the DNA is TGTGCCAGCAGTGTTTGGGGCTCATTCTTTACCTACAATGAGCAGTTCTTC.

J is TRBJ2-3 and V is TRBV7-9; no clear D gene. The CDR3 covers 16 residues. Germline values: CDR1 SEHNR, CDR2 FQNEAQ (reference sequence). Trimming took 5 bases from V and 0 from J, leaving 15 bases between them. The CDR3 here is CASSPQWSPSTDTQYF. CDR3 sequence (DNA): TGTGCCAGCAGCCCACAGTGGTCCCCTAGCACAGATACGCAGTATTTT.

A single count supports this clone. V gene TRBV19 combines with J gene TRBJ1-5; 8 nucleotides agree with TRBD1. Germline assignment: CDR1 LNHDA and CDR2 SQIVND (reference sequence). This CDR3 region has 17 residues. J was trimmed by 5 bases and V by 7 bases; bases with no gene match: 16. The CDR3 sequence is CASTTIPGQVMHQPQHF. In nucleotides, the CDR3 is TGTGCCAGTACCACGATACCGGGACAGGTGATGCATCAGCCCCAGCATTTT.

The rearrangement uses TRBV5-5 and TRBJ1-3, with D uncertain. V gave up 2 bases and J gave up 0 bases, with 9 bases separating them. The V gene's germline CDR1 is SGHKS and CDR2 YYEKEE (reference sequence). The CDR3 has 15 amino acids. CDR3 region: CASSFGGVSGNTIYF. The CDR3 nucleotides read TGTGCCAGCAGCTTTGGAGGAGTCTCTGGAAACACCATATATTTT.

The V and J genes are TRBV2 and TRBJ2-2; TRBD1 matches 8 bases. Germline V gene lookup returns CDR1 SNHLY and CDR2 FYNNEI. With V trimmed by 5 bases and J by 3 bases, 5 bases remained unmatched. The CDR3 extends over 15 amino acids. The DNA for the CDR3 is TGTGCCAGCAGTACAACAGGGGGTGACACCGGGGAGCTGTTTTTT. This codes for CASSTTGGDTGELFF.

The V call is TRBV11-2, the J call TRBJ2-7; tentatively, D is TRBD2 (6 bases). V shed 1 base and J shed 6 bases, with 13 bases lying between them. Germline V gene sequence: CDR1 SGHAT, CDR2 FQNNGV. The CDR3 runs 14 residues. CDR3 amino acids: CASSLGLDLLEQYF. The CDR3 nucleotides are TGTGCCAGCAGCTTAGGACTAGACCTCCTCGAGCAGTACTTC.

This clone was seen once. The chain uses TRBV15 and TRBJ2-5, with TRBD1 matching over 10 bases. The CDR3 sequence is 16 residues long. CDR1 and CDR2 from the germline V gene are LNHNV and YYDKDF (reference sequence). J lost 5 bases, V lost 0 bases, and 6 bases had no gene match. The CDR3, as DNA: TGTGCCACCAGCAGAGATCAGCGGACAGGGGGTGAGACCCAGTACTTC. This sequence encodes CATSRDQRTGGETQYF.

The gene calls are TRBV27 and TRBJ1-2; 7 bases are shared with TRBD1. From germline, CDR1 is MNHEY and CDR2 SMNVEV (reference sequence). This CDR3 is built from 15 residues. With 7 bases clipped from V and 4 bases from J, the junction kept 12 bases outside the gene matches. The CDR3 sequence: CASKAAGTATYGYTF. The CDR3, as DNA: TGTGCCAGCAAAGCCGCCGGGACAGCCACCTATGGCTACACCTTC.

The chain employs TRBV19 and TRBJ1-3, with D hard to call. Trimming left V 6 bases short and J 2 bases short, with 8 bases between. Germline V gene lookup returns CDR1 LNHDA and CDR2 SQIVND (reference sequence). This CDR3 spans 13 amino acids. This CDR3 reads CASRAEPGNTIYF. Written as DNA, the CDR3 is TGTGCCAGTAGGGCAGAACCTGGAAACACCATATATTTT.

The chain is built from TRBV7-2 and TRBJ2-5; 7 nucleotides align to TRBD2. Losses at the gene ends were 0 bases for V and 5 bases for J; bases not matched to a gene: 6. There are 15 residues in the CDR3. In germline, CDR1 is SGHTA, CDR2 FQGNSA. The CDR3 loop is CASSLAGGPAETQYF. CDR3 sequence (DNA): TGTGCCAGCAGCTTAGCGGGAGGGCCGGCGGAGACCCAGTACTTC.

In DNA form, the CDR3 reads TGTGCCAGCAGCCAAGGGGGGCCGGAGCAGTTCTTC. Translated: CASSQGGPEQFF. V gene TRBV14 combines with J gene TRBJ2-1, with D maybe TRBD1 (6 bases). V was cut by 1 base and J by 10 bases, with 8 bases left in between. Germline loops: CDR1 SGHDN, CDR2 FVKESK. CDR3 length: 12 residues.

The CDR3 spells CASSIRTRGTGELFF. The CDR3 DNA is TGTGCCAGTAGTATACGGACCCGGGGAACCGGGGAGCTGTTTTTT. The rearrangement links TRBV19 to TRBJ2-2; D possibly corresponds to TRBD2 (5 bases). V dropped 2 bases and J dropped 5 bases, with 12 bases sitting between them. This CDR3 has 15 residues. The germline V gene encodes CDR1 LNHDA and CDR2 SQIVND (reference sequence).

The V gene is TRBV9, the J gene TRBJ1-1; D gene ambiguous. This CDR3 comprises 13 residues. Germline V lookup: CDR1 SGDLS, CDR2 YYNGEE. Trimming took 0 bases from V and 0 from J, leaving 3 bases between them. The CDR3 spells CASSVVVNTEAFF. The CDR3 DNA reads TGTGCCAGCAGCGTAGTAGTGAACACTGAAGCTTTCTTT. The entire variable domain, with the rest obtained from reference TRBV9 and TRBJ1-1, is as follows: DSGVTQTPKHLITATGQRVTLRCSPRSGDLSVYWYQQSLDQGLQFLIQYYNGEERAKGNILERFSAQQFPDLHSELNLSSLELGDSALYFCASSVVVNTEAFFGQGTRLTVV.

J is TRBJ2-2 and V is TRBV5-4; 10 bases align to TRBD2. CDR3 length equals 16 residues. With V trimmed by 2 bases and J by 7 bases, 8 bases remained unmatched. In germline, CDR1 is SGHNT, CDR2 YYREEE (reference sequence). The CDR3 reads CASSLAGGPTVGELFF. The CDR3 DNA reads as TGTGCCAGCAGCTTAGCGGGAGGGCCGACGGTCGGGGAGCTGTTTTTT.